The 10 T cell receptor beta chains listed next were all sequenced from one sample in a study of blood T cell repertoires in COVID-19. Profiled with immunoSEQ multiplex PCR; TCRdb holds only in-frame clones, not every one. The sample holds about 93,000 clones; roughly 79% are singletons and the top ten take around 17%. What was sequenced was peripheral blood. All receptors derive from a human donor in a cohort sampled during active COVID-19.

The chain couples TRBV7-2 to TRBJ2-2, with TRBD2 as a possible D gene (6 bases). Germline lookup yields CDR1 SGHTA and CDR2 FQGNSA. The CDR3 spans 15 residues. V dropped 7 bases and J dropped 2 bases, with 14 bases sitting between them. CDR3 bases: TGTGCCAGCACCCGCAGGAGGGGAAACACCGGGGAGCTGTTTTTT. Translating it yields CASTRRRGNTGELFF.

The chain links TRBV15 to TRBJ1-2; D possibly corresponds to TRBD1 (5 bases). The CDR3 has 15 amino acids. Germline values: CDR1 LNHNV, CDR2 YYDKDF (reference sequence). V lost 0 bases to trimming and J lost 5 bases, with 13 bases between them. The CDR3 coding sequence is TGTGCCACCAGCAGAGATTTAACAGGTCGTTATGGCTACACCTTC. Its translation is CATSRDLTGRYGYTF.

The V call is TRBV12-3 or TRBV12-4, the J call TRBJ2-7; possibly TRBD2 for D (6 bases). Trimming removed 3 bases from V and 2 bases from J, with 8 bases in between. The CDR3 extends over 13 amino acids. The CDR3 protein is CASSFAGPYEQYF. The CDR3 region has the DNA TGTGCCAGCAGTTTTGCGGGACCCTACGAGCAGTACTTC.

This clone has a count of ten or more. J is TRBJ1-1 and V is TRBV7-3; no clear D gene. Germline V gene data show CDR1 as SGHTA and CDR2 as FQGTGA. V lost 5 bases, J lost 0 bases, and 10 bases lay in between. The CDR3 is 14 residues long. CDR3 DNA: TGTGCCAGCAGCCTTCACAGCATGAACACTGAAGCTTTCTTT. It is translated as CASSLHSMNTEAFF.

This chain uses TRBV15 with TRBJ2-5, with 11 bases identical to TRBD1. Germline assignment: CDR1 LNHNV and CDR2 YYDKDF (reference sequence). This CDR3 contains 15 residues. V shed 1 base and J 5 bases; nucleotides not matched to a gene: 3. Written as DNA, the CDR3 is TGTGCCACCAGCAGAGCGGGGACAGGGGGGGAGACCCAGTACTTC. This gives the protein CATSRAGTGGETQYF.

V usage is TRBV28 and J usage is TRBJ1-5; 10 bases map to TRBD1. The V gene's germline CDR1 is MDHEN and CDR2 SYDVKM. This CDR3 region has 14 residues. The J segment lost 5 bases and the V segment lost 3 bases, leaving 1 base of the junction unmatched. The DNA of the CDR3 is TGTGCCAGCAGTTTTGGGACAGGGGATCAGCCCCAGCATTTT. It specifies CASSFGTGDQPQHF.

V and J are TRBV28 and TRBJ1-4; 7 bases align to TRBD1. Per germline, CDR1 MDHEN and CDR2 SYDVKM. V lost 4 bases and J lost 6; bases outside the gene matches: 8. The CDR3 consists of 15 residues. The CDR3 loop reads CASSSWTGDYEKLFF. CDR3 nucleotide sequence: TGTGCCAGCAGTTCCTGGACAGGTGATTATGAAAAACTGTTTTTT.

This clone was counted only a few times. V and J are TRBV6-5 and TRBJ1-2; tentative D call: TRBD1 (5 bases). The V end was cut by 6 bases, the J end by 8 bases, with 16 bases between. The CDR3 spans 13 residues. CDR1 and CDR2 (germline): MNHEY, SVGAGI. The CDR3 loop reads CASRPEQAGGYTF. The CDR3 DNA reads TGTGCCAGCAGGCCGGAACAGGCCGGGGGCTACACCTTC.

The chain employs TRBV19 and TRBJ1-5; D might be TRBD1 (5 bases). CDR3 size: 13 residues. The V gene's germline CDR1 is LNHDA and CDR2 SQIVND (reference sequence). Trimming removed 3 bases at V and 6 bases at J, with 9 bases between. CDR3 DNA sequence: TGTGCCAGTAGTATGATAGGGGTTCAGCCCCAGCATTTT. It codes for CASSMIGVQPQHF.

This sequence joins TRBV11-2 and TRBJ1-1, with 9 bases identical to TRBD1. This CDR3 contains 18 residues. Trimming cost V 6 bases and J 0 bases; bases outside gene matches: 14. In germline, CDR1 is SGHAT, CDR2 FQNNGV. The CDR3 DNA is TGTGCCAGCAGTCCCTTCCCGGGACAGGGTTTCATGAACACTGAAGCTTTCTTT. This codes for CASSPFPGQGFMNTEAFF.